The TCR beta chain described here comes from a study of T-cell reconstitution after alpha-beta-depleted transplantation in children. Study-wide results and limits: Recipient T cells and thymic progenitors that survived were the source of the high TCRbeta diversity seen at day 60 in some patients. Several hundred expanded graft clones reportedly gave rise to the alpha-beta T cells present about two months after transplant.

The CDR3 loop spans 14 amino acids. CDR1 is SGHTA, CDR2 FQGNSA, per germline. V was pared by 4 bases and J by 12 bases, with 19 bases between. Unique molecular identifiers were incorporated during preparation of the TCRbeta library. From the PCR reads, TCRdb called clonotypes with MiXCR, one entry per CDR3 protein. The sample lists fewer than 550,000 distinct CDR3 sequences; under 20% were seen once. About this clonotype itself: Antigen unknown.

The sample consisted of PBMCs, mostly from graft donor cells, taken 360 days after TCRalphabeta/CD19-depleted stem cell transplant. This rearrangement joins TRBV7-2 to TRBJ2-1; D is ambiguous. The sequence was obtained from a boy in the first two years of life who had a stem cell transplant for Wiskott-Aldrich syndrome, so the T cells may come from the graft donor. The CDR3 reads CASSSESNPIGQFF. In DNA form, the CDR3 reads TGTGCCAGCAGCTCCGAGTCTAACCCCATTGGGCAGTTCTTC.